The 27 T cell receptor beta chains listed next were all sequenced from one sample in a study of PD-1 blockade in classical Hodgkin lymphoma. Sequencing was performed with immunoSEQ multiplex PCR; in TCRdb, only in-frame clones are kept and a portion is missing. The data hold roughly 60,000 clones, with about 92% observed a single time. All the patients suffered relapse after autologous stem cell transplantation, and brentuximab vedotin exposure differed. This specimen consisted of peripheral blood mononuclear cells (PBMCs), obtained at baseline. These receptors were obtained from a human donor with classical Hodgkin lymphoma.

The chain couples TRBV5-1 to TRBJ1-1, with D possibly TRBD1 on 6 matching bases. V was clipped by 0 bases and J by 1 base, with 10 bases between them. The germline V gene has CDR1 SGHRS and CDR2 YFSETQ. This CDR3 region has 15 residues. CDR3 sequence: CASSLAGHTNTEAFF. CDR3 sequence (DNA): TGCGCCAGCAGCTTGGCGGGACATACGAACACTGAAGCTTTCTTT.

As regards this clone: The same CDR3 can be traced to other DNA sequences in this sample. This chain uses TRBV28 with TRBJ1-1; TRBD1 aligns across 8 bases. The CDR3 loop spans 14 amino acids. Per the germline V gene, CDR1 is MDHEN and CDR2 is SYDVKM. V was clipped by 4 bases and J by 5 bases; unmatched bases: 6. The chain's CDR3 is CASSSQGVRTEAFF. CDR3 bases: TGTGCCAGCAGTTCACAGGGGGTTCGGACTGAAGCTTTCTTT.

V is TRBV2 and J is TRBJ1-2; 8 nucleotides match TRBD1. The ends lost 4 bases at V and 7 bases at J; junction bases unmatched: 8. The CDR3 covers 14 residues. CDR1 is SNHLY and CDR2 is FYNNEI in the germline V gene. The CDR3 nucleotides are TGTGCCAGCAGTGCGGACAGGGACGGACGTGGCTACACCTTC. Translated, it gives CASSADRDGRGYTF. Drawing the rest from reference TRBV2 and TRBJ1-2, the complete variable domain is EPEVTQTPSHQVTQMGQEVILRCVPISNHLYFYWYRQILGQKVEFLVSFYNNEISEKSEIFDDQFSVERPDGSNFTLKIRSTKLEDSAMYFCASSADRDGRGYTFGSGTRLTVV.

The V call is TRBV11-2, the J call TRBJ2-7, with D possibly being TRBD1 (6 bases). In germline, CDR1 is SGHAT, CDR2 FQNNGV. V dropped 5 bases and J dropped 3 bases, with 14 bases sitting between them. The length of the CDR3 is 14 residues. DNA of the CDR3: TGTGCCAGCAGCACAGACAGGCTAGTCTACGAGCAGTACTTC. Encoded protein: CASSTDRLVYEQYF. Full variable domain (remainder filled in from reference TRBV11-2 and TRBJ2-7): EAGVAQSPRYKIIEKRQSVAFWCNPISGHATLYWYQQILGQGPKLLIQFQNNGVVDDSQLPKDRFSAERLKGVDSTLKIQPAKLEDSAVYLCASSTDRLVYEQYFGPGTRLTVT.

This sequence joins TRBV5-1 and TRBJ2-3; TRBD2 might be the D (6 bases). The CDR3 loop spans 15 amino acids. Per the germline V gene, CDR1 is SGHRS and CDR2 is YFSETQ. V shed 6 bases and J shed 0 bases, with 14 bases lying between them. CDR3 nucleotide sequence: TGCGCCAGCATGCGCGCGGGATCTAGCACAGATACGCAGTATTTT. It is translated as CASMRAGSSTDTQYF.

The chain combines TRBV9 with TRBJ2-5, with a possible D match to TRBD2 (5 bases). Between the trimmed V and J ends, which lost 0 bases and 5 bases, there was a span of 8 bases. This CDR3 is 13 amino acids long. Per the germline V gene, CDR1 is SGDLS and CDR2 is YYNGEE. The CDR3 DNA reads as TGTGCCAGCAGCGTAGCGGGGTCGGAGACCCAGTACTTC. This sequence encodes CASSVAGSETQYF.

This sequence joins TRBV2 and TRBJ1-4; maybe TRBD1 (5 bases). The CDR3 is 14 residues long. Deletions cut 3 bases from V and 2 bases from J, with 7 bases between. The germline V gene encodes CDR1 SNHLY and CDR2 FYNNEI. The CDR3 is CASSDRVTNEKLFF. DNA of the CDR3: TGTGCCAGCAGTGACAGGGTGACTAATGAAAAACTGTTTTTT.

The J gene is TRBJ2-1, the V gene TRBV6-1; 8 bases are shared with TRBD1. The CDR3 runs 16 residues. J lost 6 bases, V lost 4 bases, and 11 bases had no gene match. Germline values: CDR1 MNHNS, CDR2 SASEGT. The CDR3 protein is CASSGTQGAQGNEQFF. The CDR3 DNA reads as TGTGCCAGCAGTGGCACCCAGGGGGCGCAGGGCAATGAGCAGTTCTTC.

CDR3 in amino acids: CASGTRSTDTQYF. CDR3 sequence (DNA): TGTGCCAGCGGCACTAGGTCCACAGATACGCAGTATTTT. The rearrangement links TRBV27 to TRBJ2-3; D possibly corresponds to TRBD2 (5 bases). CDR1 is MNHEY and CDR2 is SMNVEV in the germline V gene (reference sequence). The V end was cut by 8 bases, the J end by 2 bases, with 11 bases between. The CDR3 runs 13 residues.

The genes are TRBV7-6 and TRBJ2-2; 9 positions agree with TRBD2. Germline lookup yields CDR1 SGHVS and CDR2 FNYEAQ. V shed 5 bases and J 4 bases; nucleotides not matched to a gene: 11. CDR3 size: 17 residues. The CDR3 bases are TGTGCCAGCAGCCGCCGAAGCGGGGGGCCCCTCACCGGGGAGCTGTTTTTT. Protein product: CASSRRSGGPLTGELFF. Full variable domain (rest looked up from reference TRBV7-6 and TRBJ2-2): GAGVSQSPRYKVTKRGQDVALRCDPISGHVSLYWYRQALGQGPEFLTYFNYEAQQDKSGLPNDRFSAERPEGSISTLTIQRTEQRDSAMYRCASSRRSGGPLTGELFFGEGSRLTVL.

This CDR3 is CASSLVGTGNTIYF. In nucleotides, the CDR3 is TGTGCCAGCAGTTTGGTGGGGACTGGAAACACCATATATTTT. The rearrangement joins TRBV27 to TRBJ1-3; D is uncertain. The CDR3 has 14 amino acids. CDR1 is MNHEY and CDR2 is SMNVEV in the germline V gene (reference sequence). V was shortened by 3 bases and J by 2 bases, with 8 bases between the two germline ends.

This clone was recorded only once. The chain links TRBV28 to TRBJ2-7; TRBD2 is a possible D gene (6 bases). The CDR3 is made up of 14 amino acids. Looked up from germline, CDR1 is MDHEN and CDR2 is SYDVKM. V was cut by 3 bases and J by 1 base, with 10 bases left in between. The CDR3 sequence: CASSFAGQSYEQYF. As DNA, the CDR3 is TGTGCCAGCAGTTTTGCGGGGCAATCCTACGAGCAGTACTTC.

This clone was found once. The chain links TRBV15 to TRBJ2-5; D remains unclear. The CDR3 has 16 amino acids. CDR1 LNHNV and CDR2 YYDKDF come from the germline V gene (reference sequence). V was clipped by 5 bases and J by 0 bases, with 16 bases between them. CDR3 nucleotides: TGTGCCACCAGCCCCCTTTTTGAGGTGCACCAAGAGACCCAGTACTTC. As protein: CATSPLFEVHQETQYF.

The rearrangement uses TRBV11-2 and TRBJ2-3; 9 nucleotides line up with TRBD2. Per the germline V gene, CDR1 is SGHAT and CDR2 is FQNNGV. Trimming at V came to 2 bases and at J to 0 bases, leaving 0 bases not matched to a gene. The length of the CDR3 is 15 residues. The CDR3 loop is CASSLLAGSTDTQYF. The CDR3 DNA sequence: TGTGCCAGCAGCTTACTAGCGGGAAGCACAGATACGCAGTATTTT.

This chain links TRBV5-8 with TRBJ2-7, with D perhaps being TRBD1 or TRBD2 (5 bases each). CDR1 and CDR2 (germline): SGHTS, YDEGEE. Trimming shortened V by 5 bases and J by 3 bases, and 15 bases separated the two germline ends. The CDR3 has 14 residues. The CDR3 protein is CASSWGVGHYEQYF. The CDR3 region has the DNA TGTGCCAGCAGTTGGGGAGTAGGACACTACGAGCAGTACTTC.

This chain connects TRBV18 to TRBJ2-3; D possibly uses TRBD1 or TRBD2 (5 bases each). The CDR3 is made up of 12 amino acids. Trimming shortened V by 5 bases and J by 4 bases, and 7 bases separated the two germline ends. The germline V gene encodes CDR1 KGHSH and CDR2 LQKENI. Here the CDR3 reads CASSSGPDTQYF. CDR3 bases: TGTGCCAGCTCATCGGGACCAGATACGCAGTATTTT. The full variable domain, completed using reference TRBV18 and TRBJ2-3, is NAGVMQNPRHLVRRRGQEARLRCSPMKGHSHVYWYRQLPEEGLKFMVYLQKENIIDESGMPKERFSAEFPKEGPSILRIQQVVRGDSAAYFCASSSGPDTQYFGPGTRLTVL.

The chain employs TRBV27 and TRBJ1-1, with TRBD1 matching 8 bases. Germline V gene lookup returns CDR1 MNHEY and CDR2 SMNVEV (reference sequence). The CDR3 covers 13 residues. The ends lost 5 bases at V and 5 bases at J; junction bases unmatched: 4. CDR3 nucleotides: TGTGCCAGCAGTACAGGGGGTAGGACTGAAGCTTTCTTT. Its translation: CASSTGGRTEAFF.

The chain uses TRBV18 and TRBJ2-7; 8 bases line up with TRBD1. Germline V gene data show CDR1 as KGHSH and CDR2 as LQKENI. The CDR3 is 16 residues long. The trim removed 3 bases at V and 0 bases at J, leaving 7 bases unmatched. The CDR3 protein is CASSPTDRVISYEQYF. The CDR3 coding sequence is TGTGCCAGCTCACCCACGGACAGGGTAATCTCCTACGAGCAGTACTTC.

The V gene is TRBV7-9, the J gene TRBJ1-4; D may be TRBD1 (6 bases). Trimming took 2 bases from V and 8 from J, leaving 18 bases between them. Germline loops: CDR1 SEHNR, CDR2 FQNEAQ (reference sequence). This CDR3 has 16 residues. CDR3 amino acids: CASSLRGGPGTEKLFF. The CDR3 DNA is TGTGCCAGCAGCTTACGAGGGGGACCAGGGACGGAAAAACTGTTTTTT. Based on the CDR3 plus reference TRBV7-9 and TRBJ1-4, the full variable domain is DTGVSQNPRHKITKRGQNVTFRCDPISEHNRLYWYRQTLGQGPEFLTYFQNEAQLEKSRLLSDRFSAERPKGSFSTLEIQRTEQGDSAMYLCASSLRGGPGTEKLFFGSGTQLSVL.

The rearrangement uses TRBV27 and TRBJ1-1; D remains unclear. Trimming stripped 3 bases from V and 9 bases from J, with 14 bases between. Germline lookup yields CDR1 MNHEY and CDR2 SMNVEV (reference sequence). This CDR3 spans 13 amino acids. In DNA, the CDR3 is TGTGCCAGCAGTTTCGGGCAGGCGTCGAAAGCTTTCTTT. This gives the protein CASSFGQASKAFF.

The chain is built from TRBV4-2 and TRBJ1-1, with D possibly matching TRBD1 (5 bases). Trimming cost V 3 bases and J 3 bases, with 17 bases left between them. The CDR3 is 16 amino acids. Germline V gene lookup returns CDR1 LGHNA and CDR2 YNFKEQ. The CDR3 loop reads CASSQDDQGWDTEAFF. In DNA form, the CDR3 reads TGTGCCAGCAGCCAGGACGACCAGGGATGGGACACTGAAGCTTTCTTT.

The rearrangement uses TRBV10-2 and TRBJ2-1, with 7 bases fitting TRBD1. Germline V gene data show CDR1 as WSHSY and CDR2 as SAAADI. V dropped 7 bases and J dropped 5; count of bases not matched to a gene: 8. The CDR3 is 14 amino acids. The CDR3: CASKAGGIDNEQFF. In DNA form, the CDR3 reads TGCGCCAGCAAGGCAGGGGGTATCGACAATGAGCAGTTCTTC.

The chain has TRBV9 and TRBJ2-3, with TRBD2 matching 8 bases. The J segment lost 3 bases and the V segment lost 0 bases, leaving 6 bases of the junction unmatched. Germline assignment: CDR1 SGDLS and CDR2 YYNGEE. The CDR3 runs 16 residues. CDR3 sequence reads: CASSVGPGLETDTQYF. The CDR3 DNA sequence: TGTGCCAGCAGCGTAGGTCCGGGACTAGAGACAGATACGCAGTATTTT.

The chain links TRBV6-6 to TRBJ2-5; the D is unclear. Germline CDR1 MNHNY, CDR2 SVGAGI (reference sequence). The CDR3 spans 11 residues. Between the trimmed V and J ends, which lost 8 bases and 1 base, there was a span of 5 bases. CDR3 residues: CASGAQETQYF. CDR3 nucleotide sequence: TGTGCCAGCGGCGCCCAAGAGACCCAGTACTTC.

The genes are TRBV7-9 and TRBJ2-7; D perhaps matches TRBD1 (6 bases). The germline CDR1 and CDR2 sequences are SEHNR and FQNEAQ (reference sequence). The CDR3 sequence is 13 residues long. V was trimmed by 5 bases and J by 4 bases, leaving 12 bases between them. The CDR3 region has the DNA TGTGCCAGCAGCGCCGGGACACCATACGAGCAGTACTTC. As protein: CASSAGTPYEQYF.

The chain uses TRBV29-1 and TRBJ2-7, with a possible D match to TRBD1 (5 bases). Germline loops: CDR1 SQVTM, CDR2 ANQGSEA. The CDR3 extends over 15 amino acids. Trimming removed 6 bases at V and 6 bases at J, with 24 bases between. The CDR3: CSVGPGGHSLSEQYF. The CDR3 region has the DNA TGCAGCGTAGGACCGGGCGGACATTCTTTATCCGAGCAGTACTTC.

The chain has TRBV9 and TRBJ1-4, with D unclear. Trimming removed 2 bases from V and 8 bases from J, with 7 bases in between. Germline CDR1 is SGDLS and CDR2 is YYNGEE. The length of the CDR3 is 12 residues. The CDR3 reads CASSVDGEKLFF. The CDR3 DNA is TGTGCCAGCAGCGTGGATGGAGAAAAACTGTTTTTT.